The 26 T cell receptor beta chains below come from one sample, sequenced in a study of blood T cells in healthy people across ages. Sample-barcoded 5' priming and a J-beta primer mix drove a second PCR of 7 to 11 cycles. TCRdb re-analysed the 5' RACE reads in MiXCR, keeping a single row per CDR3 protein. The profile shows about a million distinct CDR3 sequences, 45% to 60% of them singletons. The sample comprised blood. The receptors were sampled from a woman in her sixties in good health.

This clonotype appeared many times. The genes are TRBV12-3 or TRBV12-4 and TRBJ2-7; D possibly corresponds to TRBD2 (6 bases). The CDR3 length is 14 residues. Trimming took off 6 bases at V and 2 bases at J, with 14 bases between the two ends. The CDR3 reads CASRQSGPPYEQYF. CDR3 DNA: TGTGCCAGCAGACAGAGCGGGCCTCCCTACGAGCAGTACTTC.

This rearrangement joins TRBV4-3 to TRBJ2-1; perhaps D is TRBD1 or TRBD2 (5 bases each). With the DNA end fitting TRBJ2-7 better, the J assignment may be wrong. This CDR3 has 17 residues. CDR1 LGHNA and CDR2 YSLEER come from the germline V gene. Here the CDR3 reads CASSQGPDLSSYNEQYF. In DNA form, the CDR3 reads TGCGCCAGCAGCCAGGGGCCGGACTTAAGCTCCTACAATGAGCAGTACTTC.

The sample holds a few counts of this clonotype. The chain employs TRBV7-3 and TRBJ2-2; D is undetermined. This CDR3 spans 15 amino acids. Trimming took 3 bases from V and 2 from J, leaving 10 bases between them. Germline V gene sequence: CDR1 SGHTA, CDR2 FQGTGA. CDR3 in DNA: TGTGCCAGCAGCTTGGGCAGAACTAACACCGGGGAGCTGTTTTTT. Its protein product is CASSLGRTNTGELFF.

This clonotype was seen a handful of times. The chain recombines TRBV29-1 with TRBJ2-4; 9 nucleotides line up with TRBD1. The CDR3 length is 13 residues. Germline CDR1 is SQVTM and CDR2 is ANQGSEA. V trimming: 4 bases; J trimming: 13 bases; junction bases outside the gene matches: 11. CDR3 DNA sequence: TGCAGCGTTGTTAGGACAGGGGCTGGGGAGCAGTACTTC. Translation gives CSVVRTGAGEQYF. The full variable domain, in which reference TRBV29-1 and TRBJ2-4 provide the parts outside the CDR3, is SAVISQKPSRDICQRGTSLTIQCQVDSQVTMMFWYRQQPGQSLTLIATANQGSEATYESGFVIDKFPISRPNLTFSTLTVSNMSPEDSSIYLCSVVRTGAGEQYFGAGTRLSVL.

This clonotype was recorded a few times. The chain joins TRBV30 to TRBJ1-5; D might be TRBD1 (5 bases). Germline assignment: CDR1 GTSNPN and CDR2 SVGIG (reference sequence). The V and J ends lost 5 bases and 1 base respectively, with 9 bases between them. The CDR3 contains 13 residues. Written as DNA, the CDR3 is TGTGCCTGGGACAGTGGGAGCAATCAGCCCCAGCATTTT. Translation: CAWDSGSNQPQHF.

The CDR3 here is CASSQDLGRGLGSPLHF. CDR3 bases: TGCGCCAGCAGCCAAGATCTTGGAAGAGGTCTTGGCTCACCCCTCCACTTT. The chain recombines TRBV4-3 with TRBJ1-6; D remains ambiguous. Trimming removed 0 bases at V and 10 bases at J, with 19 bases between. The CDR3 has 17 amino acids. Germline loops: CDR1 LGHNA, CDR2 YSLEER.

The chain has TRBV6-2 or TRBV6-3 and TRBJ2-1, with 15 bases identical to TRBD2. Judging by the DNA end, TRBJ2-7 fits better; the J call may be wrong. CDR1 and CDR2 from the germline V gene are MNHEY and SVGEGT. This CDR3 has 18 amino acids. CDR3 sequence reads: CASSSRTSGRDSYNEQYF. CDR3 sequence (DNA): TGTGCCAGCAGTTCTAGGACTAGCGGGAGGGATTCCTACAATGAGCAGTACTTC.

This sequence joins TRBV20-1 and TRBJ2-1, with 7 bases lining up with TRBD2. The CDR3 runs to 16 residues. The trim removed 6 bases at V and 3 bases at J, leaving 14 bases unmatched. Germline V gives CDR1 DFQATT, CDR2 SNEGSKA (reference sequence). CDR3 region: CSAHKGGGWDYNEQFF. As DNA, the CDR3 is TGCAGTGCCCATAAAGGCGGGGGATGGGACTACAATGAGCAGTTCTTC.

This chain uses TRBV11-2 with TRBJ2-5; TRBD1 matches at 9 bases. This CDR3 has 16 residues. Trimming took 5 bases from V and 6 from J; bases not matched to a gene: 13. Germline values: CDR1 SGHAT, CDR2 FQNNGV. The CDR3: CASSRTRDRAVQTQYF. In DNA form, the CDR3 reads TGTGCCAGCAGCCGAACGCGGGACAGGGCTGTCCAGACCCAGTACTTC.

This clonotype was detected many times. The chain employs TRBV4-1 and TRBJ2-7, with 12 bases fitting TRBD2. CDR3 length: 15 residues. CDR1 is MGHRA, CDR2 YSYEKL, per germline. V lost 1 base, J lost 4 bases, and 2 bases stayed unmatched. Written as DNA, the CDR3 is TGCGCCAGCAGCCAAGGGACTAGCGGGACATACGAGCAGTACTTC. This translates into CASSQGTSGTYEQYF.

The chain has TRBV7-9 and TRBJ1-2; TRBD1 is a possible D gene (5 bases). Trimming removed 5 bases from V and 8 bases from J, with 12 bases in between. Per the germline V gene, CDR1 is SEHNR and CDR2 is FQNEAQ (reference sequence). CDR3 size: 12 residues. The CDR3 here is CASSRLGEGYTF. The CDR3 region has the DNA TGTGCCAGCAGCCGACTGGGGGAAGGCTACACCTTC.

This clonotype was seen a few times. The chain joins TRBV29-1 to TRBJ2-1, with a tentative D call TRBD1 (5 bases). Per the germline V gene, CDR1 is SQVTM and CDR2 is ANQGSEA. The CDR3 sequence is 14 residues long. The germline V and J ends were trimmed by 7 bases and 0 bases, with 13 bases remaining between them. The CDR3 loop reads CSEKYRSSYNEQFF. CDR3 bases: TGCAGCGAAAAATACAGGAGCTCCTACAATGAGCAGTTCTTC.

This clonotype was counted once. This chain links TRBV3-1 with TRBJ2-1; D not resolved. The germline V and J ends were trimmed by 3 bases and 9 bases, with 18 bases remaining between them. Germline V gene sequence: CDR1 LGHDT, CDR2 YNNKEL (reference sequence). The CDR3 is made up of 15 amino acids. CDR3: CASSHSTPRVGEQFF. Written as DNA, the CDR3 is TGTGCCAGCAGCCACTCCACCCCTCGGGTCGGTGAGCAGTTCTTC.

This clonotype was seen just once. The CDR3 sequence: CASSPGTSGMTDTQYF. In DNA form, the CDR3 reads TGCGCCAGCAGTCCCGGGACTAGCGGGATGACAGATACGCAGTATTTT. V gene TRBV5-1 combines with J gene TRBJ2-3, with 13 bases matching TRBD2. V lost 5 bases and J lost 3; bases outside the gene matches: 6. CDR3 length equals 16 residues. Germline V lookup: CDR1 SGHRS, CDR2 YFSETQ.

The chain employs TRBV29-1 and TRBJ2-5; the match to TRBD2 covers 9 bases. V trimming: 4 bases; J trimming: 11 bases; junction bases outside the gene matches: 20. Germline-derived CDR1 and CDR2 are SQVTM and ANQGSEA. The CDR3 has 16 residues. CDR3 sequence (DNA): TGCAGCGTTGTACAGGGGAGGCTAGCGGGACCTAATGAGCAGTACTTC. Protein product: CSVVQGRLAGPNEQYF.

About this clonotype: One end of the junction varies from germline; a read error may be responsible. V and J are TRBV12-3 or TRBV12-4 and TRBJ2-2, with D tentatively TRBD1 (6 bases). The CDR3 extends over 20 amino acids. CDR3 amino acids: CASGLIGDMGRYGGTEELFF. The CDR3 DNA reads TGTGCCAGCGGATTAATCGGGGACATGGGGCGTTATGGGGGTACCGAGGAGCTGTTTTTT.

V usage is TRBV29-1 and J usage is TRBJ2-1, with 8 bases lining up with TRBD2. The CDR3 is 15 residues long. From germline, CDR1 is SQVTM and CDR2 ANQGSEA. V lost 2 bases, J lost 0 bases, and 3 bases stayed unmatched. CDR3 bases: TGCAGCGTTGAATTAGGGACTAGCTCCTACAATGAGCAGTTCTTC. Its translation: CSVELGTSSYNEQFF.

CDR3 DNA sequence: TGCAGTGCTGCCTCCGGGAACCCTAGGGGGGATGAGCAGTTCTTC. It encodes CSAASGNPRGDEQFF. The chain couples TRBV20-1 to TRBJ2-1; D is possibly TRBD1 or TRBD2 (6 bases each). CDR1 and CDR2 (germline): DFQATT, SNEGSKA (reference sequence). CDR3 length: 15 residues. V lost 5 bases to trimming and J lost 8 bases, with 22 bases between them.

The genes are TRBV4-1 and TRBJ2-7; 11 bases are a match to TRBD2. The DNA end is more similar to TRBJ2-1, so the J call may be wrong. Germline loops: CDR1 MGHRA, CDR2 YSYEKL. This CDR3 contains 16 residues. The CDR3 spells CASSRGLAALYNEQFF. The DNA of the CDR3 is TGCGCCAGCAGCCGGGGACTAGCGGCCCTATACAATGAGCAGTTCTTC.

The chain combines TRBV20-1 with TRBJ2-5; 8 bases line up with TRBD2. The CDR3 has 12 residues. The junction had 4 bases not matched to a gene; V was cut back by 5 bases and J by 5 bases. CDR1 is DFQATT and CDR2 is SNEGSKA in the germline V gene (reference sequence). The chain's CDR3 is CSAFSGVETQYF. In nucleotides, the CDR3 is TGCAGTGCTTTTAGCGGGGTTGAGACCCAGTACTTC.

This clonotype was seen more than once but under ten times. The V gene is TRBV5-5, the J gene TRBJ2-5; 9 bases align to TRBD2. The CDR3 extends over 17 amino acids. V gave up 4 bases and J gave up 2 bases; unmatched junction bases: 12. Germline-derived CDR1 and CDR2 are SGHKS and YYEKEE (reference sequence). The CDR3 region is CASSVHLAGTAQETQYF. CDR3 nucleotides: TGTGCCAGCAGCGTCCACCTAGCGGGAACCGCGCAAGAGACCCAGTACTTC. The variable domain in full, with the rest retrieved from reference TRBV5-5 and TRBJ2-5, is DAGVTQSPTHLIKTRGQQVTLRCSPISGHKSVSWYQQVLGQGPQFIFQYYEKEERGRGNFPDRFSARQFPNYSSELNVNALLLGDSALYLCASSVHLAGTAQETQYFGPGTRLLVL.

J is TRBJ2-1 and V is TRBV9; D gene uncertain. Germline lookup yields CDR1 SGDLS and CDR2 YYNGEE. Trimming left V 2 bases short and J 2 bases short, with 11 bases between. The CDR3 spans 15 residues. The CDR3 loop is CASSVDPGPYNEQFF. CDR3 DNA: TGTGCCAGCAGCGTGGATCCCGGCCCCTACAATGAGCAGTTCTTC. Complete variable domain (other parts from reference TRBV9 and TRBJ2-1): DSGVTQTPKHLITATGQRVTLRCSPRSGDLSVYWYQQSLDQGLQFLIQYYNGEERAKGNILERFSAQQFPDLHSELNLSSLELGDSALYFCASSVDPGPYNEQFFGPGTRLTVL.

This chain joins TRBV4-2 and TRBJ2-5, with 7 bases aligning to TRBD2. Trimming cost V 1 base and J 2 bases; bases outside gene matches: 22. The V gene's germline CDR1 is LGHNA and CDR2 YNFKEQ. The CDR3 is 21 residues long. The CDR3 DNA sequence: TGTGCCAGCAGCCAAGGAGACACCACGACTAAGGGAGGGTCGTGGCAAGAGACCCAGTACTTC. This gives the protein CASSQGDTTTKGGSWQETQYF.

This sequence joins TRBV6-6 and TRBJ2-7; D ambiguous. Germline V gives CDR1 MNHNY, CDR2 SVGAGI (reference sequence). CDR3 length: 14 amino acids. V was trimmed by 5 bases and J by 3 bases, leaving 14 bases between them. CDR3 coding DNA: TGTGCCAGCAGTCCCTCTACTTTGGTCTACGAGCAGTACTTC. Its translation: CASSPSTLVYEQYF.

The chain couples TRBV6-5 to TRBJ1-1; no firm D call. The CDR3 totals 16 residues. Trimming cost V 1 base and J 1 base, with 13 bases left between them. Germline V lookup: CDR1 MNHEY, CDR2 SVGAGI. The CDR3 here is CASSYFGAEKNTEAFF. CDR3 nucleotides: TGTGCCAGCAGTTACTTCGGAGCGGAAAAGAACACTGAAGCTTTCTTT.

The chain carries TRBV14 and TRBJ2-6; D uncertain. The CDR3 is made up of 15 amino acids. The V and J ends lost 1 base and 5 bases respectively, with 9 bases between them. Germline V gene data show CDR1 as SGHDN and CDR2 as FVKESK. CDR3 nucleotides: TGTGCCAGCAGCCAAGTAGGCCCCTGGGCCAACGTCCTGACTTTC. This gives the protein CASSQVGPWANVLTF.